Below, 25 T cell receptor beta chains from the same sample are listed, as sequenced in a study of T cell repertoires in ileal Crohn's disease. Sequencing was performed with immunoSEQ multiplex PCR; in TCRdb, only in-frame clones are kept and a portion is missing. The sample carries about 15,000 clones, roughly 83% recorded once. Sequencing used ileal tissue. The receptors here all came from an adult with Crohn's disease.

The rearrangement links TRBV5-6 to TRBJ1-5; no clear D gene. The CDR3 length is 16 residues. Germline V lookup: CDR1 SGHDT, CDR2 YYEEEE. V shed 0 bases and J shed 2 bases, with 12 bases lying between them. Here the CDR3 reads CASSLASDVGNQPQHF. CDR3 in DNA: TGTGCCAGCAGCTTGGCCAGCGACGTGGGCAATCAGCCCCAGCATTTT.

The gene calls are TRBV7-2 and TRBJ1-1; a weak D match, TRBD1 (6 bases). The CDR3 has 15 residues. The V and J ends lost 5 bases and 0 bases respectively, with 13 bases between them. Germline V gene data show CDR1 as SGHTA and CDR2 as FQGNSA. The CDR3 reads CASSRRTALNTEAFF. Written as DNA, the CDR3 is TGTGCCAGCAGCCGTAGGACAGCATTGAACACTGAAGCTTTCTTT.

The chain joins TRBV19 to TRBJ1-5; TRBD1 matches 8 bases. The V gene's germline CDR1 is LNHDA and CDR2 SQIVND (reference sequence). This CDR3 is 18 amino acids long. Trimming took 4 bases from V and 5 from J; bases not matched to a gene: 16. In nucleotides, the CDR3 is TGTGCCAGTAGTAGGGGACGGGGGTATACAGGGGGTCATCAGCCCCAGCATTTT. Amino acids: CASSRGRGYTGGHQPQHF.

The rearrangement links TRBV7-9 to TRBJ1-3; perhaps TRBD1 as D (5 bases). The V and J ends lost 5 bases and 4 bases respectively, with 12 bases between them. The CDR3 is 14 residues long. CDR1 and CDR2 from the germline V gene are SEHNR and FQNEAQ (reference sequence). In DNA, the CDR3 is TGTGCCAGCAGCCCCGGAACAGGCGGAAACACCATATATTTT. Its translation is CASSPGTGGNTIYF.

Written as DNA, the CDR3 is TGCGCCAGCAGCCTCGCACAGGGAGAGTCACCCCTCCACTTT. Its protein is CASSLAQGESPLHF. V gene TRBV5-1 combines with J gene TRBJ1-6, with D tentatively TRBD1 (6 bases). With 4 bases removed from V and 10 bases from J, the gap between germline ends came to 15 bases. The CDR3 covers 14 residues. Germline CDR1 is SGHRS and CDR2 is YFSETQ. The full variable domain, with the rest looked up from reference TRBV5-1 and TRBJ1-6, is KAGVTQTPRYLIKTRGQQVTLSCSPISGHRSVSWYQQTPGQGLQFLFEYFSETQRNKGNFPGRFSGRQFSNSRSEMNVSTLELGDSALYLCASSLAQGESPLHFGNGTRLTVT.

The genes are TRBV9 and TRBJ2-3, with D tentatively TRBD1 (6 bases). Per the germline V gene, CDR1 is SGDLS and CDR2 is YYNGEE. This CDR3 has 14 residues. V gave up 4 bases and J gave up 1 base, with 10 bases separating them. The CDR3 bases are TGTGCCAGCAGCCCACGGACAGGCACAGATACGCAGTATTTT. Protein: CASSPRTGTDTQYF.

V gene TRBV19 combines with J gene TRBJ1-3; no definite D call. The V and J ends lost 5 bases and 4 bases respectively, with 12 bases between them. The V gene's germline CDR1 is LNHDA and CDR2 SQIVND (reference sequence). The CDR3 has 14 amino acids. CDR3 DNA sequence: TGTGCCAGTAGTCCCCTCGGGTTCGGAAACACCATATATTTT. Translation gives CASSPLGFGNTIYF.

A note on this clone: The same CDR3 is also encoded by other DNA sequences in this sample. The chain carries TRBV7-2 and TRBJ2-3; 7 nucleotides align to TRBD1. The CDR3 has 15 amino acids. Germline CDR1 SGHTA, CDR2 FQGNSA. V shed 3 bases, J shed 6 bases, and the junction held 9 bases outside the gene matches. In nucleotides, the CDR3 is TGTGCCAGCAGCTTTTGGACAGGAAAGATTGATACGCAGTATTTT. Protein sequence: CASSFWTGKIDTQYF.

V usage is TRBV7-9 and J usage is TRBJ2-7, with a tentative D call TRBD1 (5 bases). This CDR3 spans 15 amino acids. The germline V and J ends were trimmed by 4 bases and 5 bases, with 18 bases remaining between them. CDR1 and CDR2 from the germline V gene are SEHNR and FQNEAQ (reference sequence). This CDR3 is CASSSPYHSRDEQYF. CDR3 sequence (DNA): TGTGCCAGCAGCTCACCCTACCACTCCAGGGACGAGCAGTACTTC.

CDR3 nucleotides: TGTGCCAGAAGCACCGGACTAGCGGGGCTCCAAGAGACCCAGTACTTC. This translates into CARSTGLAGLQETQYF. The rearrangement uses TRBV5-3 and TRBJ2-5; 12 bases match TRBD2. TRBV5-3 is an ORF, and what it does is uncertain. V was pared by 4 bases and J by 1 base, with 5 bases of the junction left unmatched. This CDR3 spans 16 amino acids.

The chain uses TRBV18 and TRBJ1-2, with 7 bases matching TRBD1. The CDR3 consists of 13 residues. V gave up 5 bases and J gave up 4 bases; unmatched junction bases: 4. Germline loops: CDR1 KGHSH, CDR2 LQKENI. CDR3 sequence: CASSSGQTYGYTF. Here the CDR3 DNA reads TGTGCCAGCTCATCGGGACAGACCTATGGCTACACCTTC.

The V and J genes are TRBV7-2 and TRBJ1-6; D is perhaps TRBD1 (5 bases). Trimming stripped 3 bases from V and 9 bases from J, with 12 bases between. Looked up from germline, CDR1 is SGHTA and CDR2 is FQGNSA. CDR3 length: 14 residues. Written as DNA, the CDR3 is TGTGCCAGCAGCTTCGGGGGGGAGAGTTCACCCCTCCACTTT. The encoded protein is CASSFGGESSPLHF.

The V gene is TRBV27, the J gene TRBJ1-1; weak D call: TRBD1 (5 bases). V was pared by 6 bases and J by 1 base, with 12 bases between. The CDR3 has 14 amino acids. Germline lookup yields CDR1 MNHEY and CDR2 SMNVEV (reference sequence). In nucleotides, the CDR3 is TGTGCCAGCAGGGGGGGGTTAGAGAACACTGAAGCTTTCTTT. Its translation: CASRGGLENTEAFF.

This chain connects TRBV25-1 to TRBJ1-5; TRBD1 aligns across 7 bases. CDR3 length equals 14 residues. V dropped 4 bases and J dropped 2; count of bases not matched to a gene: 2. Germline V gene sequence: CDR1 MGHDK, CDR2 SYGVNS. CDR3 sequence: CASSVGGRNQPQHF. As DNA, the CDR3 is TGTGCCAGCAGTGTAGGGGGCCGCAATCAGCCCCAGCATTTT.

This sequence joins TRBV5-5 and TRBJ2-5, with D maybe TRBD1 (5 bases). This CDR3 has 15 amino acids. CDR1 SGHKS and CDR2 YYEKEE come from the germline V gene (reference sequence). V lost 3 bases to trimming and J lost 5 bases, with 17 bases between them. The CDR3 reads CASSSAPQGGETQYF. The CDR3 bases are TGTGCCAGCAGCTCAGCACCTCAGGGTGGCGAGACCCAGTACTTC. Combining the CDR3 with reference TRBV5-5 and TRBJ2-5 gives the whole variable domain DAGVTQSPTHLIKTRGQQVTLRCSPISGHKSVSWYQQVLGQGPQFIFQYYEKEERGRGNFPDRFSARQFPNYSSELNVNALLLGDSALYLCASSSAPQGGETQYFGPGTRLLVL.

The chain recombines TRBV11-2 with TRBJ2-7; 10 bases are shared with TRBD1. The CDR3 loop spans 15 amino acids. Per the germline V gene, CDR1 is SGHAT and CDR2 is FQNNGV. The ends lost 2 bases at V and 6 bases at J; junction bases unmatched: 7. The DNA of the CDR3 is TGTGCCAGCAGCTTAATCTGGGACAGGGGCAGCGAGCAGTACTTC. This translates into CASSLIWDRGSEQYF.

This clone turned up a few times. The chain links TRBV5-4 to TRBJ2-1; maybe TRBD2 (6 bases). This CDR3 has 15 amino acids. The germline V and J ends were trimmed by 1 base and 6 bases, with 14 bases remaining between them. Germline V lookup: CDR1 SGHNT, CDR2 YYREEE (reference sequence). The CDR3 nucleotides read TGTGCCAGCAGCTTGCCGGCGGGGCTTAGCAATGAGCAGTTCTTC. Amino acid sequence: CASSLPAGLSNEQFF. Drawing the rest from reference TRBV5-4 and TRBJ2-1, the complete variable domain is ETGVTQSPTHLIKTRGQQVTLRCSSQSGHNTVSWYQQALGQGPQFIFQYYREEENGRGNFPPRFSGLQFPNYSSELNVNALELDDSALYLCASSLPAGLSNEQFFGPGTRLTVL.

In DNA form, the CDR3 reads TGCGCCAGCAGCCCTAGAACTAGCGGGGGACAGGGGACGCAGTTCTTC. Encoded protein: CASSPRTSGGQGTQFF. The genes are TRBV5-1 and TRBJ2-1, with D perhaps matching TRBD2 (11 bases). Per the germline V gene, CDR1 is SGHRS and CDR2 is YFSETQ. Trimming cost V 4 bases and J 12 bases, with 26 bases left between them. This CDR3 region has 16 residues.

This clone was counted between two and nine times. The V and J genes are TRBV19 and TRBJ2-1; 7 bases map to TRBD1. The CDR3 consists of 15 residues. J was trimmed by 8 bases and V by 8 bases; bases with no gene match: 15. Germline V gives CDR1 LNHDA, CDR2 SQIVND (reference sequence). This CDR3 reads CASEQLPTGVHEQFF. CDR3 DNA: TGTGCCAGTGAGCAACTCCCCACAGGGGTGCATGAGCAGTTCTTC.

Notes on this clone: Other nucleotide sequences in the sample specify the same CDR3. The gene calls are TRBV19 and TRBJ1-5; TRBD1 aligns across 9 bases. The V gene end was trimmed by 6 bases and the J gene end by 7 bases; junction bases not matched to a gene: 16. Germline V gene data show CDR1 as LNHDA and CDR2 as SQIVND (reference sequence). This CDR3 has 17 residues. The CDR3 region has the DNA TGTGCCAGTAGCAAAGGACAGGGGCTCAACCGAAAACAGCCCCAGCATTTT. Translation gives CASSKGQGLNRKQPQHF.

This CDR3 reads CASRGRGFVYEQYF. The DNA for the CDR3 is TGTGCCAGCCGTGGCAGGGGGTTTGTCTACGAGCAGTACTTC. The chain uses TRBV6-5 and TRBJ2-7, with 7 positions matching TRBD1. Trimming removed 8 bases from V and 3 bases from J; junction bases left unmatched: 10. CDR3 length: 14 amino acids. The germline gives CDR1 MNHEY, CDR2 SVGAGI.

V gene TRBV9 combines with J gene TRBJ1-4, with D uncertain. Trimming left V 4 bases short and J 1 base short, with 8 bases between. The CDR3 loop spans 14 amino acids. Germline V lookup: CDR1 SGDLS, CDR2 YYNGEE. CDR3 sequence (DNA): TGTGCCAGCAGCCCCCGGGGAACTAATGAAAAACTGTTTTTT. Protein sequence: CASSPRGTNEKLFF.

The gene calls are TRBV27 and TRBJ1-4, with a tentative D call TRBD1 (5 bases). V was cut by 3 bases and J by 13 bases, with 27 bases left in between. The CDR3 runs 17 residues. Germline V gene sequence: CDR1 MNHEY, CDR2 SMNVEV (reference sequence). The CDR3 loop is CASSFNWDRGGSPVLFF. DNA for the CDR3: TGTGCCAGCAGTTTCAATTGGGACCGCGGAGGGTCCCCGGTACTGTTTTTT.

V and J are TRBV7-2 and TRBJ2-3; tentatively, D is TRBD2 (5 bases). Trimming removed 7 bases from V and 6 bases from J, with 17 bases in between. Germline V CDR1 and CDR2: SGHTA, FQGNSA. The CDR3 is 14 amino acids. DNA of the CDR3: TGTGCCAGCACCCCCCTCTGGAGAGGGGATACGCAGTATTTT. Translated, it gives CASTPLWRGDTQYF. Supplemented by reference TRBV7-2 and TRBJ2-3, the full variable domain reads GAGVSQSPSNKVTEKGKDVELRCDPISGHTALYWYRQSLGQGLEFLIYFQGNSAPDKSGLPSDRFSAERTGGSVSTLTIQRTQQEDSAVYLCASTPLWRGDTQYFGPGTRLTVL.

The V gene is TRBV19, the J gene TRBJ2-1; the D gene is possibly TRBD2 (6 bases). CDR1 LNHDA and CDR2 SQIVND come from the germline V gene (reference sequence). The CDR3 loop spans 15 amino acids. Trimming took off 4 bases at V and 3 bases at J, with 13 bases between the two ends. This chain's CDR3 is CASSTGGTGYNEQFF. The CDR3 region has the DNA TGTGCCAGTAGTACTGGCGGGACGGGCTACAATGAGCAGTTCTTC. The entire variable domain, with the rest obtained from reference TRBV19 and TRBJ2-1, is as follows: DGGITQSPKYLFRKEGQNVTLSCEQNLNHDAMYWYRQDPGQGLRLIYYSQIVNDFQKGDIAEGYSVSREKKESFPLTVTSAQKNPTAFYLCASSTGGTGYNEQFFGPGTRLTVL.